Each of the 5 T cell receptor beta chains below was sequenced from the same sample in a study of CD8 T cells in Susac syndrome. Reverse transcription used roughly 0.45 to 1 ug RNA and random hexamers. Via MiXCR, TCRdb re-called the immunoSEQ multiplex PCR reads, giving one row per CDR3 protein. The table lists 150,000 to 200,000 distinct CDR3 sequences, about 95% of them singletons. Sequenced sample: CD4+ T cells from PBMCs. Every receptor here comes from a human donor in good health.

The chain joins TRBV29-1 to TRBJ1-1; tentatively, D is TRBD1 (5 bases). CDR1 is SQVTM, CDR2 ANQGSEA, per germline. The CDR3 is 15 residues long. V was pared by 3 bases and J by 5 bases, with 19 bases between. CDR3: CSVDGGEAMSTEAFF. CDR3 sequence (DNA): TGCAGCGTTGACGGGGGTGAGGCGATGAGTACTGAAGCTTTCTTT.

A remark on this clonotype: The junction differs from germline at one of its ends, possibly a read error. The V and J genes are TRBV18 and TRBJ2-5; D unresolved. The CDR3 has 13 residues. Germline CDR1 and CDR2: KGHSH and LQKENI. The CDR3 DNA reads TGTGCCACCTCAATAGCCGACGGGGAGACCCAGTACTTC. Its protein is CATSIADGETQYF.

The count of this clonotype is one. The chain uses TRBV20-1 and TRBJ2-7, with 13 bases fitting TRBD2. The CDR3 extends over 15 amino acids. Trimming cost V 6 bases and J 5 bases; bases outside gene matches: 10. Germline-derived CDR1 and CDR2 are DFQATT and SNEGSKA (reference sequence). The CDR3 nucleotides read TGCAGTGCGGTTACTAGCGGGAGGGCCAGGGACGAGCAGTACTTC. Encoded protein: CSAVTSGRARDEQYF.

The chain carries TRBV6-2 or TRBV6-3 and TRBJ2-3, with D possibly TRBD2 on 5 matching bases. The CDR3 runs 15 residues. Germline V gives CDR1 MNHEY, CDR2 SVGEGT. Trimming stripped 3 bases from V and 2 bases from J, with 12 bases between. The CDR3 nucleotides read TGTGCCAGCAGTTATGATAAGCGGACCACAGATACGCAGTATTTT. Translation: CASSYDKRTTDTQYF.

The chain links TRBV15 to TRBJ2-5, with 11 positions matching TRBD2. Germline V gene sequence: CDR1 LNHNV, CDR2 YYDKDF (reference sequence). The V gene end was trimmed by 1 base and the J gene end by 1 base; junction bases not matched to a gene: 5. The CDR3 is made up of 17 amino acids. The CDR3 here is CATSRVETSGTQETQYF. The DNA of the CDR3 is TGTGCCACCAGCAGAGTCGAGACTAGCGGGACCCAAGAGACCCAGTACTTC.